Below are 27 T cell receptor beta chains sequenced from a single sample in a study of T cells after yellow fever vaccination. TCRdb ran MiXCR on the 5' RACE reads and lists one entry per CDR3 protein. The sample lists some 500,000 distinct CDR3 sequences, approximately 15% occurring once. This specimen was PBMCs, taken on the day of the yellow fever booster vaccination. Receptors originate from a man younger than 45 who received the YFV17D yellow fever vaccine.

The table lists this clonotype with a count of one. This CDR3 is CASSFVRSGSGSYNEQFF. The CDR3 DNA reads TGTGCCAGCAGCTTTGTGCGGTCGGGAAGTGGGTCCTACAATGAGCAGTTCTTC. The chain employs TRBV11-2 and TRBJ2-1; TRBD2 might be the D (5 bases). Germline V gives CDR1 SGHAT, CDR2 FQNNGV. Trimming took 3 bases from V and 1 from J, leaving 19 bases between them. The CDR3 is made up of 18 amino acids.

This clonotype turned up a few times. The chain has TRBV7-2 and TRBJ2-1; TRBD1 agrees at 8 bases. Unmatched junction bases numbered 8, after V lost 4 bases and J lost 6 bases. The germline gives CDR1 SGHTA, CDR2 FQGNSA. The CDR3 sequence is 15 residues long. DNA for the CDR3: TGTGCCAGCAGCTGGCGACAGGGGACTCCCAATGAGCAGTTCTTC. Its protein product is CASSWRQGTPNEQFF. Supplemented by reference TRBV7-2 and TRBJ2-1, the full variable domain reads GAGVSQSPSNKVTEKGKDVELRCDPISGHTALYWYRQSLGQGLEFLIYFQGNSAPDKSGLPSDRFSAERTGGSVSTLTIQRTQQEDSAVYLCASSWRQGTPNEQFFGPGTRLTVL.

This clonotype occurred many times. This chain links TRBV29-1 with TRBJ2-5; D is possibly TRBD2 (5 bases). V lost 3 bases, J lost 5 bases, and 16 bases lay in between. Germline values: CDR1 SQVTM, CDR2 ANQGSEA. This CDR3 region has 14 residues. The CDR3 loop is CSVDVGELAETQYF. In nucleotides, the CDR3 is TGCAGCGTTGATGTCGGGGAATTGGCGGAGACCCAGTACTTC.

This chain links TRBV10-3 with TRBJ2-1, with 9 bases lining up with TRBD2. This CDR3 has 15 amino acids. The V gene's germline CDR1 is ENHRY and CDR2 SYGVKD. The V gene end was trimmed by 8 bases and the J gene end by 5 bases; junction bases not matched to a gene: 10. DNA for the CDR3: TGTGCCATCTTTTGGCGGGAGGGCCGGCACAATGAGCAGTTCTTC. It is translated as CAIFWREGRHNEQFF.

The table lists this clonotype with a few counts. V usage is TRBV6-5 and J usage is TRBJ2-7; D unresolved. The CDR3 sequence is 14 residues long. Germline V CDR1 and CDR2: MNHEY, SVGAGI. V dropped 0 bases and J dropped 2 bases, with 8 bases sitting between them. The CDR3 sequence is CASSYSAGAYEQYF. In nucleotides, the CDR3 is TGTGCCAGCAGTTACTCCGCTGGGGCCTACGAGCAGTACTTC.

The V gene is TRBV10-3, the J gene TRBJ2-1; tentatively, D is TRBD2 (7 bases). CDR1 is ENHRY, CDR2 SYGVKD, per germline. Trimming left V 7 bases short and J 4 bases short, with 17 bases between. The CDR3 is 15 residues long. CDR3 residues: CAIKGGSGAYNEQFF. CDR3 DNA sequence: TGTGCCATCAAGGGGGGGAGCGGAGCGTACAATGAGCAGTTCTTC.

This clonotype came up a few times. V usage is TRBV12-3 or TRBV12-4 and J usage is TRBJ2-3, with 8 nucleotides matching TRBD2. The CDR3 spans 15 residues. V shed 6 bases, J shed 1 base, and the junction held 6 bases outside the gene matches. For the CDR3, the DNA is TGTGCCAGCAGCCGGGGGGGTTCGGGCACAGATACGCAGTATTTT. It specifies CASSRGGSGTDTQYF.

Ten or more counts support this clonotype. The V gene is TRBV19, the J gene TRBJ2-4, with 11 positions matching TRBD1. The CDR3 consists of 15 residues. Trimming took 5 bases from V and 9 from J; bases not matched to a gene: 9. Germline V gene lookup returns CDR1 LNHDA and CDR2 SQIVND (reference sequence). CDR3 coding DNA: TGTGCCAGTAGTTTCGGACAGGGGGCCTTAGGCATTCAGTACTTC. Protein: CASSFGQGALGIQYF.

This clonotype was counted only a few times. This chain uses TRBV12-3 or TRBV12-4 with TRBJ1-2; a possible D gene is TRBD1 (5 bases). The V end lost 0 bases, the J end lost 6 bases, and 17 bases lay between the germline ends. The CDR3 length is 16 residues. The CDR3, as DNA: TGTGCCAGCAGTTTAGCCTCCTGGGGGGGTCCTGATGGCTACACCTTC. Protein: CASSLASWGGPDGYTF.

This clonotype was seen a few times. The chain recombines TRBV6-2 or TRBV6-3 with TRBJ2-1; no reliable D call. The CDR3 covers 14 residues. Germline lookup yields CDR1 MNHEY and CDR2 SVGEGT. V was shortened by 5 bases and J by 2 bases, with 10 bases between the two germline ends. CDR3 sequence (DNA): TGTGCCAGCAGTCAAGTCATACCCTACAATGAGCAGTTCTTC. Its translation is CASSQVIPYNEQFF.

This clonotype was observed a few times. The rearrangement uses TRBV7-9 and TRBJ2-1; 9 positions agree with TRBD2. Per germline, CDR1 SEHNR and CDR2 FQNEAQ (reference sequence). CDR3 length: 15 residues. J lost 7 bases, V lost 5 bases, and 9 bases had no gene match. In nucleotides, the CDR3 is TGTGCCAGCAGCATAATTGCGGGAGGGCGTAATGAGCAGTTCTTC. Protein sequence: CASSIIAGGRNEQFF.

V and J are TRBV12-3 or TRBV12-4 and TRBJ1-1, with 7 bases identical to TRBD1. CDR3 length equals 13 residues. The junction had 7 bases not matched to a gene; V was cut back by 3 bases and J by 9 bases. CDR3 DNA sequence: TGTGCCAGCAGTTTTGGGACAGTAATAAAAGCTTTCTTT. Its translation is CASSFGTVIKAFF.

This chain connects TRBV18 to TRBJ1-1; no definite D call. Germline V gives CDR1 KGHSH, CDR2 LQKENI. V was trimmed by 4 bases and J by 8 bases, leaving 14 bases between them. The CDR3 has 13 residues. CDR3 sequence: CASSRGEAAEAFF. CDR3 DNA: TGTGCCAGCTCACGTGGGGAGGCGGCAGAAGCTTTCTTT.

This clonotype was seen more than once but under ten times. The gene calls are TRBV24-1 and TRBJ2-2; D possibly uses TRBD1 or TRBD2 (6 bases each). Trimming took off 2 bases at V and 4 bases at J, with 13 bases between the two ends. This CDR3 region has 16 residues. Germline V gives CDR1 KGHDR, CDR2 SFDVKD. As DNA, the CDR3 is TGTGCCACCAGTGATTCGGGGGCGCCGGCCACCGGGGAGCTGTTTTTT. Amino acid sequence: CATSDSGAPATGELFF.

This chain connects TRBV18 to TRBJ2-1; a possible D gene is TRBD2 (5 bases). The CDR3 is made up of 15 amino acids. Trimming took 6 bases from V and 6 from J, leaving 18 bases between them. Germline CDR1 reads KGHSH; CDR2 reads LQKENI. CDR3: CASSPGMGERNEQFF. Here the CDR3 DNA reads TGTGCCAGCTCCCCGGGGATGGGCGAGCGCAATGAGCAGTTCTTC.

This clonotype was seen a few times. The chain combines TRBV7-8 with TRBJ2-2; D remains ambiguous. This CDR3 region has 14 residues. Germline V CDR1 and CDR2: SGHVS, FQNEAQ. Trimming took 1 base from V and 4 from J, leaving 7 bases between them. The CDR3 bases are TGTGCCAGCAGCTTAGAAAGGAGCACCGGGGAGCTGTTTTTT. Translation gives CASSLERSTGELFF.

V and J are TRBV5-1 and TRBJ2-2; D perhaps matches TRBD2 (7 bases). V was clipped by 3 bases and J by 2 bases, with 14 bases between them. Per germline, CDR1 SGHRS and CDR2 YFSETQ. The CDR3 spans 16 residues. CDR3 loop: CASSSPGGLNTGELFF. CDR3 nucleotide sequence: TGCGCCAGCAGCTCCCCCGGGGGGCTCAACACCGGGGAGCTGTTTTTT.

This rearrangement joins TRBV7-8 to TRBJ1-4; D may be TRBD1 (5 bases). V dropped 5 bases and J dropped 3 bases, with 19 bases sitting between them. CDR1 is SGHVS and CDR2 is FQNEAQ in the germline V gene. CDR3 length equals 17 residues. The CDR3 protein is CASSRRGVRGANEKLFF. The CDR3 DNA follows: TGTGCCAGCAGCCGGCGGGGTGTGAGGGGAGCTAATGAAAAACTGTTTTTT.

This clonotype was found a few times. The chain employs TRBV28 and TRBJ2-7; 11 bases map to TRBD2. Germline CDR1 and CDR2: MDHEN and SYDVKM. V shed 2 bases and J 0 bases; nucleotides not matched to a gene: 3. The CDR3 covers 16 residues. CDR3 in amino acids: CASSLTSGRPSYEQYF. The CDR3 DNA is TGTGCCAGCAGTTTAACTAGCGGGAGACCCTCCTACGAGCAGTACTTC.

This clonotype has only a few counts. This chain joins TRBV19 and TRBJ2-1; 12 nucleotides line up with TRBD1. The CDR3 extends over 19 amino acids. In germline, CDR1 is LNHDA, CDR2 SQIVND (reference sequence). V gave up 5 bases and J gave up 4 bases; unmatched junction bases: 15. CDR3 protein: CASSLRDRGLREGYNEQFF. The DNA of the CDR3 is TGTGCCAGTAGTCTCCGGGACAGGGGGCTGCGGGAGGGATACAATGAGCAGTTCTTC. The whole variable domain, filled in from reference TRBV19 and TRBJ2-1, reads DGGITQSPKYLFRKEGQNVTLSCEQNLNHDAMYWYRQDPGQGLRLIYYSQIVNDFQKGDIAEGYSVSREKKESFPLTVTSAQKNPTAFYLCASSLRDRGLREGYNEQFFGPGTRLTVL.

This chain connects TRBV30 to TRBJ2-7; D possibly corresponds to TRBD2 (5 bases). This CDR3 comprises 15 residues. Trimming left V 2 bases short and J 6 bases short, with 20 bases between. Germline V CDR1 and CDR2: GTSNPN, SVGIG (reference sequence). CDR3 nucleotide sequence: TGTGCCTGGAGTCTCCTAGGGAGACTCGGAGGCGAGCAGTACTTC. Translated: CAWSLLGRLGGEQYF.

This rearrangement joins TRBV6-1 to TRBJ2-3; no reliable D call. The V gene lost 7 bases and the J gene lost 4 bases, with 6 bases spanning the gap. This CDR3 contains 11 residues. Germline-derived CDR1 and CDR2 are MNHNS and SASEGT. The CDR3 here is CASTSPDTQYF. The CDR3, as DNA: TGTGCCAGCACATCCCCAGATACGCAGTATTTT.

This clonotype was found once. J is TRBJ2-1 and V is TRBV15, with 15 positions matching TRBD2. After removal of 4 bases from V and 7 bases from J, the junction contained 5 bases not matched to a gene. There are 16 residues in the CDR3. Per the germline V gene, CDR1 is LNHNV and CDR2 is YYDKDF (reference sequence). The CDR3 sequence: CATSTGLAGGGNEQFF. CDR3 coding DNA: TGTGCCACCAGCACAGGACTAGCGGGAGGGGGGAATGAGCAGTTCTTC.

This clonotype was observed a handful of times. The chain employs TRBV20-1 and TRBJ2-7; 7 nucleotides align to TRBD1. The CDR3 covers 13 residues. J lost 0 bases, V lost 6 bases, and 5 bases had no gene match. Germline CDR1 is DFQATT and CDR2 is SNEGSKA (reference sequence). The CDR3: CSARTGNSYEQYF. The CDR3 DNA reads TGCAGTGCAAGGACAGGCAACTCCTACGAGCAGTACTTC.

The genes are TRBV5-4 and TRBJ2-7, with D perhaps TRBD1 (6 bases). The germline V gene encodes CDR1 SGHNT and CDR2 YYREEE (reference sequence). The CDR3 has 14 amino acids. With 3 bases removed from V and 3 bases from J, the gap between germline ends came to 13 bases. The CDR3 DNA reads TGTGCCAGCAGCTCAGGGGATTCGGGCTACGAGCAGTACTTC. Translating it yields CASSSGDSGYEQYF.

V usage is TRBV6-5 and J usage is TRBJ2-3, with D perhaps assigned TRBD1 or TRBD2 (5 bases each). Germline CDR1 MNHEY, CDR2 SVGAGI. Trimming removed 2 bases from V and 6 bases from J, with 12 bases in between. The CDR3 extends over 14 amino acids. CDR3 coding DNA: TGTGCCAGCAGTTACATGGGGGATCCGGATACGCAGTATTTT. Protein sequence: CASSYMGDPDTQYF.

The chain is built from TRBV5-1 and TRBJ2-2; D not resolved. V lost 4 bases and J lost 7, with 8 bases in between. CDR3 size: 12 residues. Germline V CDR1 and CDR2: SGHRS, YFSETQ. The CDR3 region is CASSQLDGELFF. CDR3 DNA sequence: TGCGCCAGCAGCCAATTGGACGGGGAGCTGTTTTTT.